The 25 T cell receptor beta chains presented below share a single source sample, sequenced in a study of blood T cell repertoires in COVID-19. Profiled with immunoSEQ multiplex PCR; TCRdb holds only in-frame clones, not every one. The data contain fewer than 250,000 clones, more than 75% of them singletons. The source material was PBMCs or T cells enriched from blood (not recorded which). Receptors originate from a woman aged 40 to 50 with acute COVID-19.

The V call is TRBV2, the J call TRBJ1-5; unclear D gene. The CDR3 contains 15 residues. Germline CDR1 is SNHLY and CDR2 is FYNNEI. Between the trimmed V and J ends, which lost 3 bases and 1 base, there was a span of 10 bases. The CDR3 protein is CASSEGGKSNQPQHF. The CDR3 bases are TGTGCCAGCAGTGAGGGAGGGAAGAGCAATCAGCCCCAGCATTTT.

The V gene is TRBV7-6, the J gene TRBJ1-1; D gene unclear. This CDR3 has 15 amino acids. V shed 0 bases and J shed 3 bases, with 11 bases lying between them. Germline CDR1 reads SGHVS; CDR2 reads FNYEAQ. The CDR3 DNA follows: TGTGCCAGCAGCTTAGCAAAAGCCGGGGACACTGAAGCTTTCTTT. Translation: CASSLAKAGDTEAFF.

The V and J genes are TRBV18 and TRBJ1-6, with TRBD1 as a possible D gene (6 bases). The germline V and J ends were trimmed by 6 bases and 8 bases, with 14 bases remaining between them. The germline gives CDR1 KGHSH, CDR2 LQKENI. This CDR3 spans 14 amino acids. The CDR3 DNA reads TGTGCCAGCTCGCCTCAGGGGACCTATTCACCCCTCCACTTT. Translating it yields CASSPQGTYSPLHF.

The CDR3 here is CASSLSGTGGHEKLFF. The CDR3 coding sequence is TGTGCCAGCAGCTTATCCGGGACAGGGGGCCATGAAAAACTGTTTTTT. This chain connects TRBV7-8 to TRBJ1-4; TRBD1 aligns across 12 bases. Trimming cost V 2 bases and J 6 bases; bases outside gene matches: 4. CDR1 SGHVS and CDR2 FQNEAQ come from the germline V gene. The CDR3 is made up of 16 amino acids.

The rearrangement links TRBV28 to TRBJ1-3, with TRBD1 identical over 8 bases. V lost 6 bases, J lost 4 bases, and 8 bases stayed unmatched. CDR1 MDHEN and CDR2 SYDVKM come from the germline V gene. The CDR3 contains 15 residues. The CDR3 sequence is CASSPGQGGGNTIYF. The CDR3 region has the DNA TGTGCCAGCAGCCCAGGACAGGGCGGAGGAAACACCATATATTTT. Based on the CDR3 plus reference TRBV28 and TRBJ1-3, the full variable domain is DVKVTQSSRYLVKRTGEKVFLECVQDMDHENMFWYRQDPGLGLRLIYFSYDVKMKEKGDIPEGYSVSREKKERFSLILESASTNQTSMYLCASSPGQGGGNTIYFGEGSWLTVV.

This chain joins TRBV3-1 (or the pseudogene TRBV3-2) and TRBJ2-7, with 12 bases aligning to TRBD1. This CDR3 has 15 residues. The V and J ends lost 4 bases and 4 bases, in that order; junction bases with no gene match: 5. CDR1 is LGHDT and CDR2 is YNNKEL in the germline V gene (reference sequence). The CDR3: CASSLGTGGRYEQYF. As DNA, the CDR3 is TGTGCCAGCAGCCTAGGGACAGGGGGCCGATACGAGCAGTACTTC.

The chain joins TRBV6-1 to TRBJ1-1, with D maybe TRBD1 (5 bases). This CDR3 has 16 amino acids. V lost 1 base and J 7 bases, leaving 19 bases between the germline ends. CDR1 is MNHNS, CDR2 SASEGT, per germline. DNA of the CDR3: TGTGCCAGCAGTGAAGGGACACTCACCTTCGGGGGTGAAGCTTTCTTT. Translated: CASSEGTLTFGGEAFF.

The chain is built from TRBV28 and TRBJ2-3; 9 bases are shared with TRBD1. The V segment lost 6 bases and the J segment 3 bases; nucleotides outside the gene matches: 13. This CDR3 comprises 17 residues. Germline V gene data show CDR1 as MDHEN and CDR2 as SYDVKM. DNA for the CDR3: TGTGCCAGCAGCCCCCCCCCGAGAGGGACAGGGACAGATACGCAGTATTTT. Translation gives CASSPPPRGTGTDTQYF.

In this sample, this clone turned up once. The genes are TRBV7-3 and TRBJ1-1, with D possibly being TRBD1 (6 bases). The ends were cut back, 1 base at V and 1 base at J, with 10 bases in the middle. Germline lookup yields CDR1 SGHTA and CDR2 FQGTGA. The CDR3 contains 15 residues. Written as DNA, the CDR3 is TGTGCCAGCAGCTTAAATGGGGGCGAGAACACTGAAGCTTTCTTT. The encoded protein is CASSLNGGENTEAFF.

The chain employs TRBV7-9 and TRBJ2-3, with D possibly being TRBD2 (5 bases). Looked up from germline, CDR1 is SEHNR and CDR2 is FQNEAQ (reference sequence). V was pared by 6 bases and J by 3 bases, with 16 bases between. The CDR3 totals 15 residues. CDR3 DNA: TGTGCCAGCAGACCCCCGGGATTCGGGACAGATACGCAGTATTTT. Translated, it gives CASRPPGFGTDTQYF.

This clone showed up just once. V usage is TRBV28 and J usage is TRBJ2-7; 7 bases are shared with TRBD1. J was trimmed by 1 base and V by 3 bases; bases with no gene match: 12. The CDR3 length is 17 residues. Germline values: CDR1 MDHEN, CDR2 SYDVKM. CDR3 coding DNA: TGTGCCAGCAGTTTCCGACCGGGACAGCAAAATTCCTACGAGCAGTACTTC. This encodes CASSFRPGQQNSYEQYF.

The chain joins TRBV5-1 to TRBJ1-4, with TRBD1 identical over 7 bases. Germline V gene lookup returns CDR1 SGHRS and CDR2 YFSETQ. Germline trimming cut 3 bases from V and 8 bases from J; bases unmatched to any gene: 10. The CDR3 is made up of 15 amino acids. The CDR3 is CASSYTRGLEEKLFF. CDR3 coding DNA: TGCGCCAGCAGCTACACTAGGGGGCTGGAGGAAAAACTGTTTTTT.

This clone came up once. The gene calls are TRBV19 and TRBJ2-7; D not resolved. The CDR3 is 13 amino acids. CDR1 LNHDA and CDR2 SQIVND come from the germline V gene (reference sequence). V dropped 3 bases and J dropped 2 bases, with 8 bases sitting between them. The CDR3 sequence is CASSITGTYEQYF. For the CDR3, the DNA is TGTGCCAGTAGTATCACCGGTACCTACGAGCAGTACTTC.

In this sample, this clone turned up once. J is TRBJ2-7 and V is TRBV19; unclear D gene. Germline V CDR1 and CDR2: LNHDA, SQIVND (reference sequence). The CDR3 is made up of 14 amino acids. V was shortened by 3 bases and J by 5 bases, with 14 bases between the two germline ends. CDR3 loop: CASSINPHRNEQYF. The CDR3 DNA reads TGTGCCAGTAGTATTAACCCCCACAGAAACGAGCAGTACTTC.

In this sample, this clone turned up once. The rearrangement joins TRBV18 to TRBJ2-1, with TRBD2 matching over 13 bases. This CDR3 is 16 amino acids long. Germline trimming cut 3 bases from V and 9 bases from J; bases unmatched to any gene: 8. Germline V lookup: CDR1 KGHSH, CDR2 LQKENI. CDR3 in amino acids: CASSPTSGGAVGEQFF. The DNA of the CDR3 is TGTGCCAGCTCACCCACTAGCGGGGGGGCCGTAGGTGAGCAGTTCTTC.

CDR3 coding DNA: TGTGCCAGTAGTATGACAGCAACTAATGAAAAACTGTTTTTT. Translated: CASSMTATNEKLFF. This chain connects TRBV19 to TRBJ1-4, with a possible D match to TRBD1 (5 bases). CDR1 is LNHDA and CDR2 is SQIVND in the germline V gene (reference sequence). The CDR3 sequence is 14 residues long. The V gene lost 3 bases and the J gene lost 0 bases, with 5 bases spanning the gap.

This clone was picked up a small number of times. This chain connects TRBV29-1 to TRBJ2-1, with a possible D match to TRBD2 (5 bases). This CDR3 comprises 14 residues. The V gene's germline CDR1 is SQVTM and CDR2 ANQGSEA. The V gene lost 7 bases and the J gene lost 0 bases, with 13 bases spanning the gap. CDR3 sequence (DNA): TGCAGCGCCTCCGGGGTTGACTCCTACAATGAGCAGTTCTTC. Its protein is CSASGVDSYNEQFF.

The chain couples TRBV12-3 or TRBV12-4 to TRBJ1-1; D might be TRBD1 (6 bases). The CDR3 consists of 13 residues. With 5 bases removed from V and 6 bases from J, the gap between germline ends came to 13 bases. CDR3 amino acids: CASSLLGGPEAFF. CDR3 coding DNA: TGTGCCAGCAGTCTGCTTGGGGGCCCTGAAGCTTTCTTT.

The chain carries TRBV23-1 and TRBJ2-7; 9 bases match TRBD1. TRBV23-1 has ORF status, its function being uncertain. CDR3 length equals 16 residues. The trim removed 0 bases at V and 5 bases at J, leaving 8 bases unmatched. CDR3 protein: CASSQSGDRVGDEQYF. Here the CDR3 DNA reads TGCGCCAGCAGTCAATCTGGGGACAGGGTGGGTGACGAGCAGTACTTC.

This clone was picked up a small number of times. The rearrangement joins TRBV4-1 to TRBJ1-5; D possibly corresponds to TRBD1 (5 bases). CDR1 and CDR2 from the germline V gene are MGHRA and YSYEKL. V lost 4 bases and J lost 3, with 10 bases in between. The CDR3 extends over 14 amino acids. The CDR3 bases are TGCGCCAGCAGCCTAGGGGTGGACAATCAGCCCCAGCATTTT. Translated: CASSLGVDNQPQHF.

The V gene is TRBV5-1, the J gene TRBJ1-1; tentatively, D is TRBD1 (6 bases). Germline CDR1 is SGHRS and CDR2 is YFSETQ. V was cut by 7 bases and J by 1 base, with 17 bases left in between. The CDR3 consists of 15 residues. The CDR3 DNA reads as TGCGCCAGCGAGACCGGGGGGCATCGGAACACTGAAGCTTTCTTT. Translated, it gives CASETGGHRNTEAFF.

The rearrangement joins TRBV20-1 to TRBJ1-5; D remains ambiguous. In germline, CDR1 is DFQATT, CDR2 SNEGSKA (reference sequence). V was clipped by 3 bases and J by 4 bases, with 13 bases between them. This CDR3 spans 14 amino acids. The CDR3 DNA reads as TGCAGTGCTAGTGAACCGCGGATAAATCAGCCCCAGCATTTT. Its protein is CSASEPRINQPQHF.

CDR3 bases: TGTGCCAGCAGGGACAGGACAGTGGCCGAGCAGTACTTC. This codes for CASRDRTVAEQYF. The chain recombines TRBV28 with TRBJ2-7; 7 positions agree with TRBD1. V was clipped by 6 bases and J by 6 bases; unmatched bases: 8. CDR3 length equals 13 residues. CDR1 and CDR2 (germline): MDHEN, SYDVKM.

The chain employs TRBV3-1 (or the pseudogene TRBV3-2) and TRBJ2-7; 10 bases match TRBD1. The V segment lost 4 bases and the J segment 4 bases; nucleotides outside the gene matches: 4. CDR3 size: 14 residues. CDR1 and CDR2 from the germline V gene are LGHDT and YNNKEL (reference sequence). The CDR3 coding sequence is TGTGCCAGCAGCCCGGGACAGGGGAAATACGAGCAGTACTTC. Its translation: CASSPGQGKYEQYF.

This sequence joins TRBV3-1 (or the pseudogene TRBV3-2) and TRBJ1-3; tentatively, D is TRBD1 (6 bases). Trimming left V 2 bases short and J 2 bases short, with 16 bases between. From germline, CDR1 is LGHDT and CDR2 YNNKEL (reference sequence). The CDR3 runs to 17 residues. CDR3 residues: CASSQSSGVGAGNTIYF. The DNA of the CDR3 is TGTGCCAGCAGCCAAAGTTCAGGGGTGGGAGCTGGAAACACCATATATTTT.